This TCR beta chain appears in the sequencing data of a study of post-analysis software for immune sequencing data. Presence of unique molecular identifiers characterized the TCR beta cDNA libraries. The authors obtained roughly 0.5 million cDNA molecules from about 0.94 to 9.7 million T cells. TCRdb re-derived calls from the PCR reads in MiXCR, one entry per CDR3 protein. The repertoire holds about 820,000 distinct CDR3 sequences, with about 53% as singletons. This clonotype was seen more than once but under ten times. This clonotype was obtained from a girl between 5 and 17 years old with multiple sclerosis. The sequencing input was blood.

CDR3 residues: CASSWDSGQETQYF. The CDR3 nucleotides are TGTGCCAGCAGCTGGGACAGCGGCCAAGAGACCCAGTACTTC. The chain couples TRBV6-5 to TRBJ2-5; 7 bases map to TRBD1. There are 14 residues in the CDR3. Germline CDR1 is MNHEY and CDR2 is SVGAGI. V shed 6 bases, J shed 1 base, and the junction held 5 bases outside the gene matches.